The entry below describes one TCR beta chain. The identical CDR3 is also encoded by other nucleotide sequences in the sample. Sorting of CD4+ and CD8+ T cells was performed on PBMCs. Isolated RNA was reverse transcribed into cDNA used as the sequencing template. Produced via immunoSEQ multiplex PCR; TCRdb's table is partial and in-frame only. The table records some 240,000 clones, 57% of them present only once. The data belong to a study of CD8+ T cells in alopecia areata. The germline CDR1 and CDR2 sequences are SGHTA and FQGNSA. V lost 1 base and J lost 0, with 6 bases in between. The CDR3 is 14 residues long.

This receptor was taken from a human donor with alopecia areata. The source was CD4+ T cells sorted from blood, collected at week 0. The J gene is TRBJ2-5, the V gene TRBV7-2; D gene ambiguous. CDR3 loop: CASSLVVYQETQYF. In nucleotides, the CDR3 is TGTGCCAGCAGCTTAGTTGTGTACCAAGAGACCCAGTACTTC.